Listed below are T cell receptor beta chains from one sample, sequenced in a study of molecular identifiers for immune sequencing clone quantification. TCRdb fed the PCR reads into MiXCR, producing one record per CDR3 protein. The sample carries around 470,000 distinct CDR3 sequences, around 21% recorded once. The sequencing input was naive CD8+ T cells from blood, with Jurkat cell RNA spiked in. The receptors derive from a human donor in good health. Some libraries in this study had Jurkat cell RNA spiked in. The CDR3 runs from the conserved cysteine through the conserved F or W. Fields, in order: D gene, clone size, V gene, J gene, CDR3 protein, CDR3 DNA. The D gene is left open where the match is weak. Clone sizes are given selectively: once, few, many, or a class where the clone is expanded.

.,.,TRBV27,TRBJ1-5,CASSLLQGIQPQHF,TGTGCCAGCAGTTTACTCCAGGGTATTCAGCCCCAGCATTTT
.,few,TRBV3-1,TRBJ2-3,CASSHLSGGGTDTQYF,TGTGCCAGCAGCCATCTTAGCGGTGGGGGCACAGATACGCAGTATTTT
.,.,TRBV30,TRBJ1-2,CAWSVGSGYGYAF,TGTGCCTGGAGTGTTGGTTCCGGGTATGGCTACGCCTTC
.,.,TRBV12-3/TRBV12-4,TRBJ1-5,CASSLGQNQHF,TGTGCCAGCAGTTTGGGTCAGAACCAGCATTTT
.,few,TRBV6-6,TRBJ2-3,CASSPTLDLTDAQYF,TGTGCCAGCAGTCCGACATTGGACCTCACAGATGCGCAGTATTTT
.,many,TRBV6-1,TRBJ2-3,CASWFSGSTDTQYF,TGTGCCAGCTGGTTTAGCGGAAGCACAGATACGCAGTATTTT
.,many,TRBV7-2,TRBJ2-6,CASSSLGSTGANVLTF,TGTGCCAGCAGCTCGTTAGGGAGTACTGGGGCCAACGTCCTGACTTTC
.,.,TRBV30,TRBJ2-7,CAWNPGQSYEQYF,TGTGCCTGGAACCCGGGACAAAGCTACGAGCAGTACTTC
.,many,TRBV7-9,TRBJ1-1,CASSPPGPEAFF,TGTGCCAGCAGCCCACCGGGGCCTGAAGCTTTCTTT
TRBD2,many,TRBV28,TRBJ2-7,CASTQREAIYEQYF,TGTGCCAGCACTCAGCGGGAGGCCATCTACGAGCAGTACTTC
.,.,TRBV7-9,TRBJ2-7,CASSLDRRSYEQYF,TGTGCCAGCAGCCTTGACAGGAGGTCCTACGAGCAGTACTTC
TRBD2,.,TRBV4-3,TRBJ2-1,CASSRGLASNEQFF,TGCGCCAGCAGCCGAGGACTAGCGAGCAATGAGCAGTTCTTC
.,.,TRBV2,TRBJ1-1,CASSPGTGSESGAFF,TGTGCCAGCAGTCCCGGGACTGGATCCGAATCGGGAGCTTTCTTT
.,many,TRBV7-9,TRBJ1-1,CASSFLAGGTEAFF,TGTGCCAGCAGCTTCCTGGCGGGGGGTACTGAAGCTTTCTTT